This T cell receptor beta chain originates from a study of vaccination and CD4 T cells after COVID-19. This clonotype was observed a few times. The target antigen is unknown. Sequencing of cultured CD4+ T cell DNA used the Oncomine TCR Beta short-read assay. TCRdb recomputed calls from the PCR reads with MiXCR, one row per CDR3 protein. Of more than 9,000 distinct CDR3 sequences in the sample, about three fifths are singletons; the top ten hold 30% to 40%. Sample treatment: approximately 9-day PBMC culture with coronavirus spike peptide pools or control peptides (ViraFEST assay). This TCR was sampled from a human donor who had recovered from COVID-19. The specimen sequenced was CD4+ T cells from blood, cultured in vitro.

The CDR3 region has the DNA TGTGCCAGTAGTATCAGGTTCTCCTACGAGCAGTACTTC. It codes for CASSIRFSYEQYF. V and J are TRBV19 and TRBJ2-7; D is uncertain. Looked up from germline, CDR1 is LNHDA and CDR2 is SQIVND (reference sequence). V was clipped by 3 bases and J by 0 bases, with 6 bases between them. The CDR3 spans 13 residues.